The source of this T cell receptor (beta chain) is a study of cytomegalovirus exposure and HLA in healthy donors. Findings and limits, study-wide: In a later analysis, HLA-associated TCR beta chains were more clonally expanded than equally common others.

PCR employed 60 Vbeta and 13 Jbeta primers. Using immunoSEQ multiplex PCR, the repertoire was profiled, and TCRdb retains in-frame clones only, with some absent. The sample has under 300,000 clones, 80% to 90% seen once. The CDR3 has 13 residues. V lost 4 bases and J lost 4, with 8 bases in between. Germline values: CDR1 LGHNA, CDR2 YNFKEQ. Points on this clone: Its antigen is not identified.

Sequencing used PBMCs. V is TRBV4-2 and J is TRBJ2-1; TRBD1 is a possible D gene (6 bases). This receptor was identified in a man aged 35 to 55 in good health and CMV-seropositive. The chain's CDR3 is CASSLGGYNEQFF. The CDR3 DNA is TGTGCCAGCAGCCTAGGGGGTTACAATGAGCAGTTCTTC.